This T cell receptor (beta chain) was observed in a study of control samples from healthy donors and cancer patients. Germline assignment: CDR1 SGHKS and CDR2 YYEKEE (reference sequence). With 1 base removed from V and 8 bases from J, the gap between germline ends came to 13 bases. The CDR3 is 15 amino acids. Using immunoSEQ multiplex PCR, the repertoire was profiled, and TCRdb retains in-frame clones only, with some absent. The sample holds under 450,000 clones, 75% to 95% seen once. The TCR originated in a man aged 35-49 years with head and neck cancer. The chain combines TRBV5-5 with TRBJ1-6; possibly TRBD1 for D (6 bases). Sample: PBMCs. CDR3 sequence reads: CASSLLAQGDSPLHF. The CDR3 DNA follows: TGTGCCAGCAGCTTGCTGGCACAGGGTGATTCACCCCTCCACTTT.